The next 18 T cell receptor beta chains were all read from a single sample in a study of blood T cell repertoires in COVID-19. Here immunoSEQ multiplex PCR was the method, and the copy in TCRdb shows in-frame clones only, minus some. Found here are about 54,000 clones, 85% of them singletons; the top ten hold roughly 13%. What was sequenced was peripheral blood. The receptors were sampled from a human donor in a cohort sampled during active COVID-19.

The chain combines TRBV27 with TRBJ2-4, with D unclear. CDR1 MNHEY and CDR2 SMNVEV come from the germline V gene (reference sequence). The CDR3 sequence is 17 residues long. The V gene lost 3 bases and the J gene lost 0 bases, with 15 bases spanning the gap. For the CDR3, the DNA is TGTGCCAGCAGTTTGAGGATTCAAACTCTAGCCAAAAACATTCAGTACTTC. Encoded protein: CASSLRIQTLAKNIQYF.

J is TRBJ2-5 and V is TRBV6-1, with 7 bases lining up with TRBD1. With V trimmed by 5 bases and J by 4 bases, 4 bases remained unmatched. This CDR3 spans 13 amino acids. Germline CDR1 and CDR2: MNHNS and SASEGT. CDR3 sequence (DNA): TGTGCCAGCAGTAGGGGGCTAACAGAGACCCAGTACTTC. It codes for CASSRGLTETQYF.

The chain has TRBV5-1 and TRBJ2-1; 12 nucleotides align to TRBD1. CDR1 and CDR2 (germline): SGHRS, YFSETQ. CDR3 length: 15 residues. Trimming took 4 bases from V and 8 from J; bases not matched to a gene: 7. The CDR3 loop is CASSREGQGADEQFF. The CDR3 DNA follows: TGCGCCAGCAGCCGTGAGGGACAGGGGGCCGATGAGCAGTTCTTC.

The chain carries TRBV4-3 and TRBJ2-2; 9 positions match TRBD2. Germline loops: CDR1 LGHNA, CDR2 YSLEER. This CDR3 contains 16 residues. J lost 7 bases, V lost 1 base, and 7 bases had no gene match. The CDR3 DNA reads TGCGCCAGCAGCCAAGTGCCTAGCGGGAATGGCGGGGAGCTGTTTTTT. It is translated as CASSQVPSGNGGELFF.

The chain recombines TRBV27 with TRBJ2-5, with D perhaps TRBD2 (6 bases). V was pared by 5 bases and J by 5 bases, with 12 bases between. The CDR3 extends over 13 amino acids. From germline, CDR1 is MNHEY and CDR2 SMNVEV (reference sequence). DNA for the CDR3: TGTGCCAGCAGTAGGAGCGGAGGGGAGACCCAGTACTTC. Encoded protein: CASSRSGGETQYF.

The J gene is TRBJ1-3, the V gene TRBV11-2, with 11 nucleotides matching TRBD1. J lost 4 bases, V lost 5 bases, and 4 bases had no gene match. The germline CDR1 and CDR2 sequences are SGHAT and FQNNGV. CDR3 length: 15 residues. CDR3 loop: CASSRTGGEGNTIYF. The CDR3 coding sequence is TGTGCCAGCAGCCGGACAGGGGGCGAAGGAAACACCATATATTTT.

The table lists this clone with a few counts. This chain links TRBV7-6 with TRBJ2-1; 7 positions agree with TRBD1. The germline gives CDR1 SGHVS, CDR2 FNYEAQ. The ends lost 5 bases at V and 4 bases at J; junction bases unmatched: 11. The CDR3 is 16 amino acids. The CDR3 loop is CASSLLQGKGYNEQFF. In DNA, the CDR3 is TGTGCCAGCAGCCTACTACAGGGGAAGGGATACAATGAGCAGTTCTTC.

This chain joins TRBV11-2 and TRBJ1-2; 10 bases agree with TRBD1. From germline, CDR1 is SGHAT and CDR2 FQNNGV. V dropped 3 bases and J dropped 7; count of bases not matched to a gene: 5. The CDR3 runs to 14 residues. This chain's CDR3 is CASSLRTGGGGYTF. The CDR3 DNA sequence: TGTGCCAGCAGCTTGAGGACAGGGGGAGGTGGCTACACCTTC.

This clone was recorded once. In nucleotides, the CDR3 is TGCGCCAGCAGCTTTTTAAAGGAGGGCTCCGAGCAGTACTTC. This gives the protein CASSFLKEGSEQYF. The chain uses TRBV5-1 and TRBJ2-7, with a tentative D call TRBD2 (6 bases). V lost 2 bases and J 6 bases, leaving 15 bases between the germline ends. This CDR3 spans 14 amino acids. Germline CDR1 reads SGHRS; CDR2 reads YFSETQ.

This clone was counted only a few times. The V and J genes are TRBV9 and TRBJ1-2; no definite D call. CDR1 is SGDLS, CDR2 YYNGEE, per germline. The CDR3 is 13 residues long. V was cut by 1 base and J by 6 bases, with 10 bases left in between. As DNA, the CDR3 is TGTGCCAGCAGCGTAACCGTCCAGGATGGCTACACCTTC. It encodes CASSVTVQDGYTF.

The chain links TRBV5-1 to TRBJ1-5; D is uncertain. This CDR3 spans 13 amino acids. V was clipped by 0 bases and J by 6 bases, with 7 bases between them. Per the germline V gene, CDR1 is SGHRS and CDR2 is YFSETQ. The CDR3 is CASSLVSGQPQHF. CDR3 nucleotide sequence: TGCGCCAGCAGCTTGGTTTCGGGTCAGCCCCAGCATTTT.

In DNA form, the CDR3 reads TGCGCCAGCAGCGATGGGACAGGGGGCTCGAGCACTGAAGCTTTCTTT. Protein: CASSDGTGGSSTEAFF. The rearrangement links TRBV5-1 to TRBJ1-1, with 12 nucleotides matching TRBD1. The CDR3 is 16 amino acids. The V segment lost 4 bases and the J segment 4 bases; nucleotides outside the gene matches: 8. Germline CDR1 is SGHRS and CDR2 is YFSETQ.

CDR3 DNA: TGTGCCATCAAAGGGACAGGGGATTCCTACGAGCAGTACTTC. It encodes CAIKGTGDSYEQYF. The rearrangement joins TRBV10-3 to TRBJ2-7; 10 bases map to TRBD1. Germline-derived CDR1 and CDR2 are ENHRY and SYGVKD. The J segment lost 1 base and the V segment lost 7 bases, leaving 4 bases of the junction unmatched. The CDR3 is 14 amino acids.

The genes are TRBV10-2 and TRBJ2-1, with 9 nucleotides matching TRBD2. The CDR3 has 16 amino acids. CDR1 is WSHSY and CDR2 is SAAADI in the germline V gene. Trimming took 6 bases from V and 0 from J; bases not matched to a gene: 6. This chain's CDR3 is CASRGDSGSSYNEQFF. The CDR3 DNA sequence: TGCGCCAGCAGAGGGGATAGCGGGAGCTCCTACAATGAGCAGTTCTTC.

The V gene is TRBV30, the J gene TRBJ1-6; TRBD1 is a possible D gene (5 bases). CDR3 length equals 15 residues. Germline V lookup: CDR1 GTSNPN, CDR2 SVGIG (reference sequence). The germline V and J ends were trimmed by 2 bases and 0 bases, with 8 bases remaining between them. The CDR3 loop reads CAWSRRGSYNSPLHF. As DNA, the CDR3 is TGTGCCTGGAGTAGGAGGGGCTCCTATAATTCACCCCTCCACTTT.

The chain links TRBV5-5 to TRBJ2-7; the match to TRBD1 covers 11 bases. CDR1 and CDR2 (germline): SGHKS, YYEKEE (reference sequence). V gave up 2 bases and J gave up 6 bases; unmatched junction bases: 4. The CDR3 length is 14 residues. CDR3 amino acids: CASSFRDRGGEQYF. As DNA, the CDR3 is TGTGCCAGCAGCTTCCGGGACAGGGGGGGCGAGCAGTACTTC.

This chain uses TRBV6-6 with TRBJ2-5, with D tentatively TRBD1 (6 bases). There are 15 residues in the CDR3. Germline-derived CDR1 and CDR2 are MNHNY and SVGAGI (reference sequence). Between the trimmed V and J ends, which lost 2 bases and 1 base, there was a span of 11 bases. This CDR3 is CASSYPGRGQETQYF. The CDR3, as DNA: TGTGCCAGCAGTTACCCCGGCAGGGGCCAAGAGACCCAGTACTTC.

The CDR3 loop is CASSLALYREQYF. CDR3 DNA sequence: TGTGCCAGCAGCTTAGCACTCTACCGGGAGCAGTACTTC. The chain links TRBV7-2 to TRBJ2-7; D ambiguous. The CDR3 runs to 13 residues. Per the germline V gene, CDR1 is SGHTA and CDR2 is FQGNSA. V gave up 0 bases and J gave up 7 bases, with 10 bases separating them.